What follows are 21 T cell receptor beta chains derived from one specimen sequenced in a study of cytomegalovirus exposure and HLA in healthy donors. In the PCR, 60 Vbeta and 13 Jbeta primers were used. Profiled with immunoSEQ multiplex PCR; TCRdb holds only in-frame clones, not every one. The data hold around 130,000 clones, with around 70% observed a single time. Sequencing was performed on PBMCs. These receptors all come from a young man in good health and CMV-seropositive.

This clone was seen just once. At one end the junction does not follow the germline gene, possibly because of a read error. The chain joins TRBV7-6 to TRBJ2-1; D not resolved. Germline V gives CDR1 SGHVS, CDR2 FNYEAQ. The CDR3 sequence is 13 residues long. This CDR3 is CASSLGLNNGQFF. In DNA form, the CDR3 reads TGTGCCAGCAGCTTAGGCTTAAACAATGGGCAGTTCTTC.

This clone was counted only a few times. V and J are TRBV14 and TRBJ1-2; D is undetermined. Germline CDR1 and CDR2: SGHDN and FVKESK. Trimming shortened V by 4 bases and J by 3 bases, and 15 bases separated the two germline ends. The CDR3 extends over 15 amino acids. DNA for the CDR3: TGTGCCAGCAGCCTACAGCACAGCATACACTATGGCTACACCTTC. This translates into CASSLQHSIHYGYTF.

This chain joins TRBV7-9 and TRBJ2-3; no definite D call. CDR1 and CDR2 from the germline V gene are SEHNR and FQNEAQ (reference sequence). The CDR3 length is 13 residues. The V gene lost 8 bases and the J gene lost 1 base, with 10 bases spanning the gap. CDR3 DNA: TGTGCCAGCTCCCCCCCTGGCACAGATACGCAGTATTTT. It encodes CASSPPGTDTQYF.

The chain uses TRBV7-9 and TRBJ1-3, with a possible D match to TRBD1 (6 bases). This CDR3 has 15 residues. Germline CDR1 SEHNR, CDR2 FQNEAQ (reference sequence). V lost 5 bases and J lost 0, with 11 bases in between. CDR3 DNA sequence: TGTGCCAGCAGCGCACAGGGATCCTCTGGAAACACCATATATTTT. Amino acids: CASSAQGSSGNTIYF.

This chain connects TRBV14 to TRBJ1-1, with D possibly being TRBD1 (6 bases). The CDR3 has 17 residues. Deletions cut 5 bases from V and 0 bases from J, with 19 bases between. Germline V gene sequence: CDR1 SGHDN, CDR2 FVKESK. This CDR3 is CASSKAVIQGLNTEAFF. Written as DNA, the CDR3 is TGTGCCAGCAGCAAAGCCGTAATTCAGGGGCTGAACACTGAAGCTTTCTTT.

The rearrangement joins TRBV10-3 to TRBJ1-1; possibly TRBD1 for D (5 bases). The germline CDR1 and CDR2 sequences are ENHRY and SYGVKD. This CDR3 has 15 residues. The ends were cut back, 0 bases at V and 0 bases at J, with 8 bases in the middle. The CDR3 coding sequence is TGTGCCATCAGTGAGTCGAACAGGCTGAACACTGAAGCTTTCTTT. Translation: CAISESNRLNTEAFF.

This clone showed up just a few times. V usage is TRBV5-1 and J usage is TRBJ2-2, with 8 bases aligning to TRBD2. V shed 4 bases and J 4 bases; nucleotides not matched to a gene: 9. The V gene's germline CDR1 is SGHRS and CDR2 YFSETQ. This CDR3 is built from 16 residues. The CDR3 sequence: CASSRVAGSLTGELFF. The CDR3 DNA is TGCGCCAGCAGCCGAGTAGCGGGAAGTCTCACCGGGGAGCTGTTTTTT.

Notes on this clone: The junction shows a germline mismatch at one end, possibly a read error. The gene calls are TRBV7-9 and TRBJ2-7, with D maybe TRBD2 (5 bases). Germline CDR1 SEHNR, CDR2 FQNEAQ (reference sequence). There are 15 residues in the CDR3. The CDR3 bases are TGTTCCAGCAGCCTCCGGGGAAGACCGTCCTACGAGCAGTACTTC. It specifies CSSSLRGRPSYEQYF.

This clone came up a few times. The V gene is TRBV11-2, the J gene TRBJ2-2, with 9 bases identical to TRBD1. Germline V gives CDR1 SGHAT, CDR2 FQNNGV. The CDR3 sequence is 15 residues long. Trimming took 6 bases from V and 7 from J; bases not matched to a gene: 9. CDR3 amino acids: CASRRTGGGGGELFF. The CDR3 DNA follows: TGTGCCAGCAGACGCACAGGGGGCGGCGGCGGGGAGCTGTTTTTT.

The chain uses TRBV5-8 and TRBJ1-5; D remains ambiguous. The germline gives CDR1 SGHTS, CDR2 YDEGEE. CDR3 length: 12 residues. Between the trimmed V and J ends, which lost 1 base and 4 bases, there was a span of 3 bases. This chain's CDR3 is CASSLYNQPQHF. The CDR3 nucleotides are TGTGCCAGCAGCTTGTATAATCAGCCCCAGCATTTT.

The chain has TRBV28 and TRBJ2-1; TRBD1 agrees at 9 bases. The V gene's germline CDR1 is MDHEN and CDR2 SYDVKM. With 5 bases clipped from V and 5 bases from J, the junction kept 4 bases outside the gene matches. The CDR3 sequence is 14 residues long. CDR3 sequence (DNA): TGTGCCAGCAGTCACCGGGACAGGGACAATGAGCAGTTCTTC. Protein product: CASSHRDRDNEQFF. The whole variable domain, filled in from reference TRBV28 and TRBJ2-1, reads DVKVTQSSRYLVKRTGEKVFLECVQDMDHENMFWYRQDPGLGLRLIYFSYDVKMKEKGDIPEGYSVSREKKERFSLILESASTNQTSMYLCASSHRDRDNEQFFGPGTRLTVL.

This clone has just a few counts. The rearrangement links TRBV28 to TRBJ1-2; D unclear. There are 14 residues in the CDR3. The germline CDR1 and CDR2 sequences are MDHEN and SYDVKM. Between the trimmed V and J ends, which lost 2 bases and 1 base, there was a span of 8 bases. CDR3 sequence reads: CASSLRTRNYGYTF. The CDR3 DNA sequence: TGTGCCAGCAGTTTAAGAACACGTAACTATGGCTACACCTTC.

The DNA for the CDR3 is TGCAGCGTCAGAGGAACGGGAGGGCCAGACAATGAGCAGTTCTTC. The encoded protein is CSVRGTGGPDNEQFF. J is TRBJ2-1 and V is TRBV29-1, with 8 bases aligning to TRBD2. The CDR3 contains 15 residues. Trimming cost V 6 bases and J 5 bases; bases outside gene matches: 12. CDR1 and CDR2 from the germline V gene are SQVTM and ANQGSEA.

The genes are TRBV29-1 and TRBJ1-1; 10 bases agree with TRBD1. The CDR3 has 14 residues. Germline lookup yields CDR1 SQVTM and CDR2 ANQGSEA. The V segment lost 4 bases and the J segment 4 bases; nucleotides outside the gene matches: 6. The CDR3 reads CSVVGGTGATEAFF. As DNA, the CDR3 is TGCAGCGTTGTGGGGGGGACAGGGGCCACTGAAGCTTTCTTT.

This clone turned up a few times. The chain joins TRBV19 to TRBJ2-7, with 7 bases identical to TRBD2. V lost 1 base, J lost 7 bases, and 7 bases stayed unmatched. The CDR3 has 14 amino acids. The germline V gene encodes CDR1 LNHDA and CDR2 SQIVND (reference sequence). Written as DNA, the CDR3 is TGTGCCAGTAGTATAGGCCTAGCGGAAGGAGAGCAGTACTTC. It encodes CASSIGLAEGEQYF. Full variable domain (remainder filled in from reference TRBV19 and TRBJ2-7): DGGITQSPKYLFRKEGQNVTLSCEQNLNHDAMYWYRQDPGQGLRLIYYSQIVNDFQKGDIAEGYSVSREKKESFPLTVTSAQKNPTAFYLCASSIGLAEGEQYFGPGTRLTVT.

In DNA form, the CDR3 reads TGTGCCAGCAGTTCCAGCCGCTCACTAGCCCTCTACGAGCAGTACTTC. Amino acids: CASSSSRSLALYEQYF. The rearrangement uses TRBV27 and TRBJ2-7; tentatively, D is TRBD2 (6 bases). Trimming pared 4 bases from V and 3 bases from J, leaving 19 bases between. Looked up from germline, CDR1 is MNHEY and CDR2 is SMNVEV (reference sequence). The CDR3 totals 16 residues.

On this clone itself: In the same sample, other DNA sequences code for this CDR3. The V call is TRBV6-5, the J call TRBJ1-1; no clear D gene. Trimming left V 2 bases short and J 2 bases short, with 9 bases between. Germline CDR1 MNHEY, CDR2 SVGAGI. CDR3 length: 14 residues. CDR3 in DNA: TGTGCCAGCAGTTACCTTACAGTCAACACTGAAGCTTTCTTT. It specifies CASSYLTVNTEAFF.

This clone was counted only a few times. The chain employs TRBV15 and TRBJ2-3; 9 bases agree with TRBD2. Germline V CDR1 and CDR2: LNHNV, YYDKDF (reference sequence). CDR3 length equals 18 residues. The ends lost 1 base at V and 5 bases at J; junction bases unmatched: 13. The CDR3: CATSRGSWVAGAIDTQYF. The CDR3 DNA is TGTGCCACCAGCAGAGGGTCCTGGGTAGCGGGAGCCATAGATACGCAGTATTTT. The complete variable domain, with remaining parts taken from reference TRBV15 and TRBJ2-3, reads DAMVIQNPRYQVTQFGKPVTLSCSQTLNHNVMYWYQQKSSQAPKLLFHYYDKDFNNEADTPDNFQSRRPNTSFCFLDIRSPGLGDTAMYLCATSRGSWVAGAIDTQYFGPGTRLTVL.

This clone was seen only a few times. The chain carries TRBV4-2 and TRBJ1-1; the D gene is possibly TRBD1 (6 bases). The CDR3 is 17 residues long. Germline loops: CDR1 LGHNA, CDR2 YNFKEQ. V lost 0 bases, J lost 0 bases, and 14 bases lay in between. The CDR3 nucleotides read TGTGCCAGCAGCCAAGAAATAGGCCCAGGGGTGAACACTGAAGCTTTCTTT. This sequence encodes CASSQEIGPGVNTEAFF.

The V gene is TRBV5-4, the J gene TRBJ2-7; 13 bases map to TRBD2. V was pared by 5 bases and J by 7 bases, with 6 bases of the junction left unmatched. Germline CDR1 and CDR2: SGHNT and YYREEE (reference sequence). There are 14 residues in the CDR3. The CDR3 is CASSIRTSGSEQYF. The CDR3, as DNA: TGTGCCAGCAGTATTAGGACTAGCGGGAGTGAGCAGTACTTC.

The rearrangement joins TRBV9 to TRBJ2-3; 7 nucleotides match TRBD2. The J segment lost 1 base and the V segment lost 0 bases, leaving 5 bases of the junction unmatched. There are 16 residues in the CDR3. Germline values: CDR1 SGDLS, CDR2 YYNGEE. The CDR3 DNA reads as TGTGCCAGCAGCGTAGGGGGGGGGATGGGCACAGATACGCAGTATTTT. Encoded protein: CASSVGGGMGTDTQYF. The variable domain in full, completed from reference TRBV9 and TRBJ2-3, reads DSGVTQTPKHLITATGQRVTLRCSPRSGDLSVYWYQQSLDQGLQFLIQYYNGEERAKGNILERFSAQQFPDLHSELNLSSLELGDSALYFCASSVGGGMGTDTQYFGPGTRLTVL.